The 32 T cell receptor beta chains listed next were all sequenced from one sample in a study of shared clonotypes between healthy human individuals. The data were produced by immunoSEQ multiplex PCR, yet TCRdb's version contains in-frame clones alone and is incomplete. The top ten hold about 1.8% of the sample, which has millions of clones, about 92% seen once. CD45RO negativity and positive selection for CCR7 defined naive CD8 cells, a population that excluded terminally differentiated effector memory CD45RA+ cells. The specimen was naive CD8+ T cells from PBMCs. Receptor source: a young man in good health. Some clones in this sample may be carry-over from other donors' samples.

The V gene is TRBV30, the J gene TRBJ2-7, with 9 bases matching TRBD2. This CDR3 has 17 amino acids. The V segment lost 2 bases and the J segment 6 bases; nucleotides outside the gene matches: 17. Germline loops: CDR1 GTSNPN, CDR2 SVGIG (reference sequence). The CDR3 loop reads CAWSRGLAGPASREQYF. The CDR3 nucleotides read TGTGCCTGGAGTAGGGGGCTAGCGGGACCCGCTTCGCGCGAGCAGTACTTC.

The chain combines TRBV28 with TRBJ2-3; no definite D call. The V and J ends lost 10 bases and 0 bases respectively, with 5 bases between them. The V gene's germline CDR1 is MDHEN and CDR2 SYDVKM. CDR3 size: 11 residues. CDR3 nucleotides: TGTGCCACGGAAAGCACAGATACGCAGTATTTT. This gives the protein CATESTDTQYF.

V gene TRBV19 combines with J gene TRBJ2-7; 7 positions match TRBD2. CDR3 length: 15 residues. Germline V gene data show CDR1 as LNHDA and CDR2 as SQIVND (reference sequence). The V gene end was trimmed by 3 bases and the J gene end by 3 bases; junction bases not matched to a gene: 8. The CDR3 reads CASSIGLGMGYEQYF. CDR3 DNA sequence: TGTGCCAGTAGTATCGGACTAGGAATGGGCTACGAGCAGTACTTC.

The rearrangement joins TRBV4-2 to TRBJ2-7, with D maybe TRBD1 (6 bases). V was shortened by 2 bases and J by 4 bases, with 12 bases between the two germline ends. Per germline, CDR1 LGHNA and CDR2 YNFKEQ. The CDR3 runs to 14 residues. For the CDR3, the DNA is TGTGCCAGCAGCCAAACGGACAGTGGTTACGAGCAGTACTTC. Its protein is CASSQTDSGYEQYF.

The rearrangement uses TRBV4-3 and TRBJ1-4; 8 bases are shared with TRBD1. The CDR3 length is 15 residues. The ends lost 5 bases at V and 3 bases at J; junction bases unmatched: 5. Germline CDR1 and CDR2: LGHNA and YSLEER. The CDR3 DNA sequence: TGCGCCAGCAGCACCGGGACAGGTCCTAATGAAAAACTGTTTTTT. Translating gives CASSTGTGPNEKLFF.

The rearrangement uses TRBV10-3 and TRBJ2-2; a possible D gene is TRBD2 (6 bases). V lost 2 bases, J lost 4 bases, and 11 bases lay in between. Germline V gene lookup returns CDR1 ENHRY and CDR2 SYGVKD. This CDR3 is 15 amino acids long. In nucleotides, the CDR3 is TGTGCCATCAGTGAGAAGCTAGCGCGCACCGGGGAGCTGTTTTTT. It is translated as CAISEKLARTGELFF.

CDR3 sequence reads: CASRHERQGGQPQHF. CDR3 DNA: TGTGCCAGCAGGCACGAAAGACAGGGAGGTCAGCCCCAGCATTTT. The J gene is TRBJ1-5, the V gene TRBV6-1; 7 bases are shared with TRBD1. CDR3 length: 15 amino acids. The ends lost 6 bases at V and 6 bases at J; junction bases unmatched: 11. Germline CDR1 MNHNS, CDR2 SASEGT.

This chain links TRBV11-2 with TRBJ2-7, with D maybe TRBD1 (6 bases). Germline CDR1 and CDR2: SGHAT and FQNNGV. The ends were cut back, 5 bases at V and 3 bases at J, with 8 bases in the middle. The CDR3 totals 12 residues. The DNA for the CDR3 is TGTGCCAGCAGCCCAGGGGTCTACGAGCAGTACTTC. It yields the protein CASSPGVYEQYF.

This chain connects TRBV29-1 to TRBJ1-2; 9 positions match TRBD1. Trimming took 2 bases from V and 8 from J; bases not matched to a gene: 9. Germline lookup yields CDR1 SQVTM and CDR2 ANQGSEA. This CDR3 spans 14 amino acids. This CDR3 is CSVERDRALGGYTF. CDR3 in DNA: TGCAGCGTTGAAAGGGACAGGGCGCTTGGAGGCTACACCTTC.

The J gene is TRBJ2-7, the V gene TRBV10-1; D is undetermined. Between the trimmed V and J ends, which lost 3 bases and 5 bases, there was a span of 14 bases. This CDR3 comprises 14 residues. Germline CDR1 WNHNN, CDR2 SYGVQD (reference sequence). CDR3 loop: CASSDFPGGDEQYF. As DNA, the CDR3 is TGCGCCAGCAGTGATTTCCCAGGCGGCGACGAGCAGTACTTC.

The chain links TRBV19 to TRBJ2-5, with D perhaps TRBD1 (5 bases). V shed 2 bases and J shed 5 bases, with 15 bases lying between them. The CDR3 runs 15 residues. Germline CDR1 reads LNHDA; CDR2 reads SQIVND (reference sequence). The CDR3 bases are TGTGCCAGTAGTATAAGGGGCGCAGGTTCGGAGACCCAGTACTTC. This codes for CASSIRGAGSETQYF.

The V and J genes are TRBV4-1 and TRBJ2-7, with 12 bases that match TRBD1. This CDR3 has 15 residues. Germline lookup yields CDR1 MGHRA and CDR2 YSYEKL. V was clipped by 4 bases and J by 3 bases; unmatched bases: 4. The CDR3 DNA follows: TGCGCCAGCAGCCCTAGGGACAGGGGGCTCTACGAGCAGTACTTC. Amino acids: CASSPRDRGLYEQYF.

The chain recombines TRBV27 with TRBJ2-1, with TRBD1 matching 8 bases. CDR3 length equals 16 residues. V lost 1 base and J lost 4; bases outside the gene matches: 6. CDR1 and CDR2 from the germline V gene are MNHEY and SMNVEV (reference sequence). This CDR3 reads CASSLWGGTGYNEQFF. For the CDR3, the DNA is TGTGCCAGCAGTTTATGGGGCGGGACAGGATACAATGAGCAGTTCTTC.

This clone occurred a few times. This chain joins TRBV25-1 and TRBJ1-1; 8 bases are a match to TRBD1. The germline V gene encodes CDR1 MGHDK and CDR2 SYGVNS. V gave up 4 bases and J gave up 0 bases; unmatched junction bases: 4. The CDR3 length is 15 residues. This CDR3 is CASSGRQGLNTEAFF. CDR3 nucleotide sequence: TGTGCCAGCAGTGGACGACAGGGGTTGAACACTGAAGCTTTCTTT.

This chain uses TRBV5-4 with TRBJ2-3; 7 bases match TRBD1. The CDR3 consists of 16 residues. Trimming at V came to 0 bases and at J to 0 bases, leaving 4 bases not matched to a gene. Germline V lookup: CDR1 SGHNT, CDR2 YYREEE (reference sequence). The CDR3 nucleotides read TGTGCCAGCAGCTTGGGAGGGACAGCTAGCACAGATACGCAGTATTTT. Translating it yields CASSLGGTASTDTQYF. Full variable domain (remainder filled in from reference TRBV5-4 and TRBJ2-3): ETGVTQSPTHLIKTRGQQVTLRCSSQSGHNTVSWYQQALGQGPQFIFQYYREEENGRGNFPPRFSGLQFPNYSSELNVNALELDDSALYLCASSLGGTASTDTQYFGPGTRLTVL.

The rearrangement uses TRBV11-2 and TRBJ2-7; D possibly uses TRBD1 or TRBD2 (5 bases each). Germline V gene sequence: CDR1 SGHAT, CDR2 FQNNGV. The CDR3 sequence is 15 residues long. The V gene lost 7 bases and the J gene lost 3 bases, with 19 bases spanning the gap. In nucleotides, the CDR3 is TGTGCCAGCAACCTATTACGGGGCAAGAGCTACGAGCAGTACTTC. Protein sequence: CASNLLRGKSYEQYF.

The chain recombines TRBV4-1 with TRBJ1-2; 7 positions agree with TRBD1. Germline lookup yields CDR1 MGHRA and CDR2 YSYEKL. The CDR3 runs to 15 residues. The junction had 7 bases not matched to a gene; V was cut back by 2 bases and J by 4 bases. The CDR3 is CASSQYGTDFYGYTF. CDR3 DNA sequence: TGCGCCAGCAGCCAATACGGGACAGACTTCTATGGCTACACCTTC.

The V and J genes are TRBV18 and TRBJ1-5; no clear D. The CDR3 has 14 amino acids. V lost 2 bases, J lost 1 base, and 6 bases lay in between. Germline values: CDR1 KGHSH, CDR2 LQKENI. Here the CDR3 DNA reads TGTGCCAGCTCACCAGTGGGAAGCAATCAGCCCCAGCATTTT. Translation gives CASSPVGSNQPQHF.

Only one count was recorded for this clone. In DNA form, the CDR3 reads TGTGCCAGCAGCACCCGACTAGCGGGAGGAGGGTTGGCCAAAAACATTCAGTACTTC. Residues: CASSTRLAGGGLAKNIQYF. The chain links TRBV7-9 to TRBJ2-4, with 13 bases matching TRBD2. The CDR3 is 19 residues long. Trimming cost V 5 bases and J 1 base; bases outside gene matches: 11. Germline CDR1 SEHNR, CDR2 FQNEAQ (reference sequence).

CDR3 sequence (DNA): TGCGCCAGCAGCATAGGACTGGGCATCCCTGAAGCTTTCTTT. This encodes CASSIGLGIPEAFF. This chain joins TRBV5-1 and TRBJ1-1; D uncertain. Per the germline V gene, CDR1 is SGHRS and CDR2 is YFSETQ. The germline V and J ends were trimmed by 4 bases and 6 bases, with 16 bases remaining between them. The CDR3 consists of 14 residues.

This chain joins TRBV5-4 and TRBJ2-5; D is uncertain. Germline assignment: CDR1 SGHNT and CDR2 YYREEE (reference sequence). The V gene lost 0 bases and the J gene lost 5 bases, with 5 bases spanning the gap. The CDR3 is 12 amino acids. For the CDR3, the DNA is TGTGCCAGCAGCTTGGGTCGGGAGACCCAGTACTTC. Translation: CASSLGRETQYF.

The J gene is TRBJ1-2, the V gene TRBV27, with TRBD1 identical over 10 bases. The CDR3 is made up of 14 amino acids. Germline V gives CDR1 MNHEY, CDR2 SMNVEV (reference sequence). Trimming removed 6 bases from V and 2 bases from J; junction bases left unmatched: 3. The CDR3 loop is CASSRQGANYGYTF. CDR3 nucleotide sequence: TGTGCCAGCAGCCGACAGGGGGCCAACTATGGCTACACCTTC.

DNA of the CDR3: TGCGCCAGCAGCTTGGAAAACATGGGCTATGGCTACACCTTC. This translates into CASSLENMGYGYTF. The chain joins TRBV5-1 to TRBJ1-2, with D hard to call. Germline-derived CDR1 and CDR2 are SGHRS and YFSETQ. The CDR3 covers 14 residues. Trimming took 0 bases from V and 4 from J, leaving 10 bases between them.

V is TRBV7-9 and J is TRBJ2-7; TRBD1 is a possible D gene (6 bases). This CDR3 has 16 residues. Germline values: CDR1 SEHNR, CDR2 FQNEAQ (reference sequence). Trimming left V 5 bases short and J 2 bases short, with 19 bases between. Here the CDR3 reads CASSPPDRTVTYEQYF. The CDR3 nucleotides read TGTGCCAGCAGCCCGCCCGATCGGACAGTAACCTACGAGCAGTACTTC.

The CDR3 spells CASSTKRGEISYEQYF. The CDR3 region has the DNA TGTGCCAGCAGTACCAAACGAGGGGAAATTTCCTACGAGCAGTACTTC. The genes are TRBV2 and TRBJ2-7; D is perhaps TRBD1 or TRBD2 (5 bases each). This CDR3 region has 16 residues. CDR1 and CDR2 from the germline V gene are SNHLY and FYNNEI. V lost 5 bases and J 1 base, leaving 18 bases between the germline ends.

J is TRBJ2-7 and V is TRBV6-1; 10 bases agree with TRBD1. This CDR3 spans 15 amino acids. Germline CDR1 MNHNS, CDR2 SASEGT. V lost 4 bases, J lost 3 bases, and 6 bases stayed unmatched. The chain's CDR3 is CASSGQTGGFYEQYF. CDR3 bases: TGTGCCAGCAGTGGTCAGACAGGGGGCTTCTACGAGCAGTACTTC.

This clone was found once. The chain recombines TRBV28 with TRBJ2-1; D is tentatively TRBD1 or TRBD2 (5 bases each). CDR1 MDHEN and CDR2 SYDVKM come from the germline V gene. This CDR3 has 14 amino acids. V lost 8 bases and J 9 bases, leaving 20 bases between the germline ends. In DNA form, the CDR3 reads TGTGCCAGCGGCCTTCTTGGGGACGGGGTTGAGCAGTTCTTC. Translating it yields CASGLLGDGVEQFF.

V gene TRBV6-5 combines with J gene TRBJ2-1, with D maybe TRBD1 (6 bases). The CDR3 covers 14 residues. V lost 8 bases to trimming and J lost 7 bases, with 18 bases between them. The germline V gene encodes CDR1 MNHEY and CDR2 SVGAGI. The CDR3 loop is CASGRGMGKNEQFF. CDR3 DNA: TGTGCCAGCGGCAGGGGTATGGGAAAGAATGAGCAGTTCTTC.

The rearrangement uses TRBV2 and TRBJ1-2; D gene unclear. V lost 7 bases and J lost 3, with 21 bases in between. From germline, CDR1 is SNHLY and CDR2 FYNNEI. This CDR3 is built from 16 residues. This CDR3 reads CASKAVGVGGDYGYTF. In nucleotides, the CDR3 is TGTGCCAGCAAGGCCGTCGGGGTCGGCGGCGACTATGGCTACACCTTC.

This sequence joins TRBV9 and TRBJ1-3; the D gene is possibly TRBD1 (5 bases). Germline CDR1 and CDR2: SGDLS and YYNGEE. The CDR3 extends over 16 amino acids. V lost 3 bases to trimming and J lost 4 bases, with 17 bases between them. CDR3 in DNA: TGTGCCAGCAGCGCCTCAACCTCAGGGTGGGGAAACACCATATATTTT. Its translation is CASSASTSGWGNTIYF.

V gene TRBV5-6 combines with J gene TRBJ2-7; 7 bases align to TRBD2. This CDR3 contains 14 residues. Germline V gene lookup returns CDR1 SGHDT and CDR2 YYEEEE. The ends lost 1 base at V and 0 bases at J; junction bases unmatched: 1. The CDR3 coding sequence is TGTGCCAGCAGCTTGTGGGGGGGCTCCTACGAGCAGTACTTC. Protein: CASSLWGGSYEQYF.

The CDR3 DNA reads TGTGCCAGCAGTTACTCGCGGGTGGCGAGCTGGGAGACCCAGTACTTC. Translating it yields CASSYSRVASWETQYF. The J gene is TRBJ2-5, the V gene TRBV6-6; tentatively, D is TRBD2 (5 bases). Germline CDR1 reads MNHNY; CDR2 reads SVGAGI (reference sequence). The V gene lost 0 bases and the J gene lost 5 bases, with 16 bases spanning the gap. The CDR3 loop spans 16 amino acids.